The 29 T cell receptor beta chains below come from one sample, sequenced in a study of shared clonotypes between healthy human individuals. Positive CCR7 selection of CD45RO-negative cells yielded the naive CD8 cells, and terminally differentiated effector memory CD45RA+ cells were excluded. This table comes from immunoSEQ multiplex PCR, and its TCRdb copy is limited to in-frame clones, with some not included. The data contain 1.5 million to 2.5 million clones, approximately 95% of them singletons. The sample was naive CD8+ T cells sorted from blood. Receptors were obtained from a man in his late teens or twenties in good health.

The gene calls are TRBV16 and TRBJ1-1; the D is unclear. The CDR3 contains 15 residues. V shed 4 bases and J shed 2 bases, with 14 bases lying between them. The germline V gene encodes CDR1 KGHSY and CDR2 FQNENV. CDR3 nucleotide sequence: TGTGCCAGCAGCCCCCCAAATCGGGTAAACACTGAAGCTTTCTTT. Residues: CASSPPNRVNTEAFF.

The gene calls are TRBV4-1 and TRBJ1-1; no definite D call. V was clipped by 4 bases and J by 0 bases, with 9 bases between them. This CDR3 has 14 amino acids. The germline CDR1 and CDR2 sequences are MGHRA and YSYEKL. The CDR3 bases are TGCGCCAGCAGCCCCGAACGATTGAACACTGAAGCTTTCTTT. Its protein product is CASSPERLNTEAFF.

The V and J genes are TRBV4-3 and TRBJ2-3; D possibly uses TRBD1 or TRBD2 (7 bases each). From germline, CDR1 is LGHNA and CDR2 YSLEER. The CDR3 runs 16 residues. Trimming removed 4 bases from V and 5 bases from J, with 19 bases in between. In DNA form, the CDR3 reads TGCGCCAGCAGCCTCAAGGGGGAGGGGGCTAAAGATACGCAGTATTTT. Encoded protein: CASSLKGEGAKDTQYF.

This chain links TRBV7-6 with TRBJ2-7; TRBD2 aligns across 12 bases. The J segment lost 0 bases and the V segment lost 0 bases, leaving 3 bases of the junction unmatched. CDR3 size: 17 residues. Germline V gene sequence: CDR1 SGHVS, CDR2 FNYEAQ. The CDR3 sequence is CASSLAVTSGGSYEQYF. The CDR3 DNA sequence: TGTGCCAGCAGCTTAGCGGTGACTAGCGGGGGCTCCTACGAGCAGTACTTC.

The sample holds a few counts of this clone. J is TRBJ1-2 and V is TRBV6-6; no clear D. V was trimmed by 7 bases and J by 8 bases, leaving 20 bases between them. Germline assignment: CDR1 MNHNY and CDR2 SVGAGI (reference sequence). The CDR3 runs to 14 residues. The DNA of the CDR3 is TGTGCCAGCACCCTGACAATCGCCTGGGAGGGCTACACCTTC. It encodes CASTLTIAWEGYTF.

The chain recombines TRBV12-5 with TRBJ2-5; D gene ambiguous. The CDR3 runs 15 residues. Trimming left V 1 base short and J 2 bases short, with 11 bases between. Germline CDR1 LGHNT, CDR2 FRNRAP. CDR3 nucleotide sequence: TGTGCTAGTGGTTTGGACACCACAAGACAAGAGACCCAGTACTTC. Protein: CASGLDTTRQETQYF. Complete variable domain (other parts from reference TRBV12-5 and TRBJ2-5): DARVTQTPRHKVTEMGQEVTMRCQPILGHNTVFWYRQTMMQGLELLAYFRNRAPLDDSGMPKDRFSAEMPDATLATLKIQPSEPRDSAVYFCASGLDTTRQETQYFGPGTRLLVL.

This clone was counted a few times. V and J are TRBV10-3 and TRBJ1-2; 9 nucleotides align to TRBD1. The CDR3 contains 12 residues. V trimming: 11 bases; J trimming: 5 bases; junction bases outside the gene matches: 6. From germline, CDR1 is ENHRY and CDR2 SYGVKD. The CDR3 DNA reads as TGTGCCTCAAGGACAGGGGCGTATGGCTACACCTTC. Its translation: CASRTGAYGYTF.

The rearrangement uses TRBV5-1 and TRBJ1-1; D not certain. Trimming took off 1 base at V and 1 base at J, with 5 bases between the two ends. Germline CDR1 SGHRS, CDR2 YFSETQ. The CDR3 sequence is 13 residues long. The CDR3 spells CASSLYANTEAFF. CDR3 in DNA: TGCGCCAGCAGCTTGTACGCGAACACTGAAGCTTTCTTT.

V is TRBV27 and J is TRBJ2-3, with D unresolved. CDR3 length: 13 amino acids. V was trimmed by 5 bases and J by 3 bases, leaving 9 bases between them. CDR1 and CDR2 (germline): MNHEY, SMNVEV (reference sequence). CDR3 sequence (DNA): TGTGCCAGCAGTACCGAAACGACAGATACGCAGTATTTT. Translation gives CASSTETTDTQYF.

The chain uses TRBV2 and TRBJ1-1; D gene ambiguous. V lost 0 bases, J lost 8 bases, and 10 bases lay in between. Germline CDR1 reads SNHLY; CDR2 reads FYNNEI. The CDR3 sequence is 13 residues long. The CDR3 is CASSEALAIEAFF. The CDR3 DNA follows: TGTGCCAGCAGTGAAGCGTTAGCAATAGAAGCTTTCTTT.

This chain connects TRBV11-1 to TRBJ2-2; D unclear. Per germline, CDR1 SGHAT and CDR2 FQDESV (reference sequence). This CDR3 spans 13 amino acids. With 2 bases removed from V and 4 bases from J, the gap between germline ends came to 5 bases. As DNA, the CDR3 is TGTGCCAGCAGCTTACCGGGCACCGGGGAGCTGTTTTTT. It encodes CASSLPGTGELFF.

The chain links TRBV6-4 to TRBJ2-1; 9 bases are shared with TRBD1. V trimming: 3 bases; J trimming: 7 bases; junction bases outside the gene matches: 10. This CDR3 is 16 amino acids long. The germline gives CDR1 MRHNA, CDR2 SNTAGT. The CDR3 spells CASSDVGQGLTNEQFF. For the CDR3, the DNA is TGTGCCAGCAGTGATGTAGGACAGGGGCTTACAAATGAGCAGTTCTTC.

The rearrangement uses TRBV5-4 and TRBJ1-6, with TRBD1 matching 7 bases. The CDR3 consists of 13 residues. With 5 bases clipped from V and 8 bases from J, the junction kept 4 bases outside the gene matches. Germline-derived CDR1 and CDR2 are SGHNT and YYREEE (reference sequence). CDR3 bases: TGTGCCAGCAGGCGGGACAGTTATTCACCCCTCCACTTT. Protein: CASRRDSYSPLHF.

The chain is built from TRBV13 and TRBJ2-5; a weak D match, TRBD1 (6 bases). Looked up from germline, CDR1 is PRHDT and CDR2 is FYEKMQ (reference sequence). V lost 5 bases and J 1 base, leaving 20 bases between the germline ends. The CDR3 totals 17 residues. DNA of the CDR3: TGTGCCAGCAGCACGACAGGACCCGGGCCCTTCCAAGAGACCCAGTACTTC. Translating gives CASSTTGPGPFQETQYF. Combining the CDR3 with reference TRBV13 and TRBJ2-5 gives the whole variable domain AAGVIQSPRHLIKEKRETATLKCYPIPRHDTVYWYQQGPGQDPQFLISFYEKMQSDKGSIPDRFSAQQFSDYHSELNMSSLELGDSALYFCASSTTGPGPFQETQYFGPGTRLLVL.

The chain recombines TRBV7-9 with TRBJ2-2; D gene ambiguous. The germline V and J ends were trimmed by 5 bases and 0 bases, with 7 bases remaining between them. The CDR3 consists of 14 residues. In germline, CDR1 is SEHNR, CDR2 FQNEAQ (reference sequence). The CDR3, as DNA: TGTGCCAGCAGCCAAGGCACGAACACCGGGGAGCTGTTTTTT. Protein: CASSQGTNTGELFF.

The chain joins TRBV5-6 to TRBJ1-2, with TRBD1 matching 7 bases. The germline CDR1 and CDR2 sequences are SGHDT and YYEEEE. With 4 bases clipped from V and 8 bases from J, the junction kept 5 bases outside the gene matches. CDR3 size: 12 residues. Here the CDR3 reads CASSRQGGGYTF. In nucleotides, the CDR3 is TGTGCCAGCAGCCGACAGGGCGGAGGCTACACCTTC.

The CDR3 region has the DNA TGTGCCAGCAGCCTCTGGGCTAGCGGTCAAGAGACCCAGTACTTC. This translates into CASSLWASGQETQYF. The rearrangement uses TRBV7-9 and TRBJ2-5, with 7 bases lining up with TRBD2. V was pared by 5 bases and J by 2 bases, with 8 bases of the junction left unmatched. The germline V gene has CDR1 SEHNR and CDR2 FQNEAQ (reference sequence). The CDR3 runs 15 residues.

The J gene is TRBJ1-6, the V gene TRBV11-2; possibly TRBD1 for D (5 bases). Germline loops: CDR1 SGHAT, CDR2 FQNNGV. The length of the CDR3 is 16 residues. The V and J ends lost 2 bases and 3 bases respectively, with 11 bases between them. The CDR3 spells CASSLTGVDYNSPLHF. The CDR3 nucleotides are TGTGCCAGCAGCTTAACGGGGGTTGACTATAATTCACCCCTCCACTTT.

The chain combines TRBV6-1 with TRBJ2-7; 10 bases map to TRBD2. V was clipped by 2 bases and J by 5 bases; unmatched bases: 9. The CDR3 runs 16 residues. Germline V lookup: CDR1 MNHNS, CDR2 SASEGT. The CDR3 coding sequence is TGTGCCAGCAGTGAATGGGCTAGCGGGAGTTCCAACGAGCAGTACTTC. Amino acids: CASSEWASGSSNEQYF.

This clone has just one count. This chain connects TRBV30 to TRBJ2-2; D gene unclear. Germline V gene sequence: CDR1 GTSNPN, CDR2 SVGIG (reference sequence). V was clipped by 2 bases and J by 4 bases, with 17 bases between them. This CDR3 has 16 amino acids. The CDR3 bases are TGTGCCTGGAGTCCCCGTGGCGGCAAATCCACCGGGGAGCTGTTTTTT. Its translation is CAWSPRGGKSTGELFF. Looking up the rest from reference TRBV30 and TRBJ2-2 gives the full variable domain: SQTIHQWPATLVQPVGSPLSLECTVEGTSNPNLYWYRQAAGRGLQLLFYSVGIGQISSEVPQNLSASRPQDRQFILSSKKLLLSDSGFYLCAWSPRGGKSTGELFFGEGSRLTVL.

CDR3 in amino acids: CASRGALLGSGHEQYF. In nucleotides, the CDR3 is TGTGCCAGCAGGGGGGCTTTGTTGGGCAGCGGCCACGAGCAGTACTTC. The chain uses TRBV6-6 and TRBJ2-7; a possible D gene is TRBD1 (6 bases). CDR1 is MNHNY and CDR2 is SVGAGI in the germline V gene (reference sequence). The CDR3 length is 16 residues. V was clipped by 6 bases and J by 5 bases, with 23 bases between them.

V is TRBV6-5 and J is TRBJ2-7, with a possible D match to TRBD2 (5 bases). Germline CDR1 and CDR2: MNHEY and SVGAGI. V was trimmed by 3 bases and J by 6 bases, leaving 12 bases between them. The CDR3 spans 13 residues. The chain's CDR3 is CASSYRGISEQYF. CDR3 in DNA: TGTGCCAGCAGTTATCGAGGGATCTCCGAGCAGTACTTC.

This clone was detected only once. The chain has TRBV30 and TRBJ1-2; unclear D gene. V was cut by 5 bases and J by 5 bases, with 12 bases left in between. The CDR3 extends over 12 amino acids. The germline gives CDR1 GTSNPN, CDR2 SVGIG (reference sequence). The CDR3, as DNA: TGTGCCTGGGACTCCTGGGTATATGGCTACACCTTC. Translated: CAWDSWVYGYTF.

The J gene is TRBJ1-3, the V gene TRBV6-1; D is ambiguous. Germline values: CDR1 MNHNS, CDR2 SASEGT. V lost 1 base and J 0 bases, leaving 13 bases between the germline ends. CDR3 length: 17 amino acids. The CDR3 DNA sequence: TGTGCCAGCAGTGAAGACACCGTTTCGAGCTCTGGAAACACCATATATTTT. Translated, it gives CASSEDTVSSSGNTIYF.

The V and J genes are TRBV19 and TRBJ1-5, with 11 bases aligning to TRBD1. Per germline, CDR1 LNHDA and CDR2 SQIVND (reference sequence). V was pared by 7 bases and J by 0 bases, with 5 bases of the junction left unmatched. The CDR3 length is 16 residues. The CDR3 coding sequence is TGTGCCAGTACCCGGGACAGGGGGGATAGCAATCAGCCCCAGCATTTT. Amino acids: CASTRDRGDSNQPQHF.

This rearrangement joins TRBV2 to TRBJ2-1; no firm D call. This CDR3 is 11 amino acids long. The germline V gene encodes CDR1 SNHLY and CDR2 FYNNEI. V lost 7 bases, J lost 8 bases, and 9 bases lay in between. The CDR3 bases are TGTGCCAGCATAGTGGGCGATGAGCAGTTCTTC. Its protein is CASIVGDEQFF.

CDR3 sequence: CASSWGQGAITYEQYF. CDR3 DNA: TGTGCCAGCAGTTGGGGACAGGGGGCGATAACCTACGAGCAGTACTTC. This rearrangement joins TRBV27 to TRBJ2-7; 12 nucleotides line up with TRBD1. This CDR3 region has 16 residues. Trimming at V came to 4 bases and at J to 2 bases, leaving 6 bases not matched to a gene. CDR1 is MNHEY and CDR2 is SMNVEV in the germline V gene (reference sequence).

The J gene is TRBJ2-7, the V gene TRBV28, with a weak D call TRBD1 (6 bases). The CDR3 extends over 14 amino acids. Trimming cost V 6 bases and J 2 bases, with 14 bases left between them. Germline V CDR1 and CDR2: MDHEN, SYDVKM. Here the CDR3 DNA reads TGTGCCAGCAGCAACCCGGGACAAACCTACGAGCAGTACTTC. Translated: CASSNPGQTYEQYF.

V is TRBV28 and J is TRBJ1-6, with D uncertain. The CDR3 contains 17 residues. V lost 1 base and J lost 0, with 10 bases in between. Germline loops: CDR1 MDHEN, CDR2 SYDVKM. The CDR3 loop is CASSLSAGSSYNSPLHF. In DNA form, the CDR3 reads TGTGCCAGCAGTTTATCAGCGGGAAGCTCCTATAATTCACCCCTCCACTTT.